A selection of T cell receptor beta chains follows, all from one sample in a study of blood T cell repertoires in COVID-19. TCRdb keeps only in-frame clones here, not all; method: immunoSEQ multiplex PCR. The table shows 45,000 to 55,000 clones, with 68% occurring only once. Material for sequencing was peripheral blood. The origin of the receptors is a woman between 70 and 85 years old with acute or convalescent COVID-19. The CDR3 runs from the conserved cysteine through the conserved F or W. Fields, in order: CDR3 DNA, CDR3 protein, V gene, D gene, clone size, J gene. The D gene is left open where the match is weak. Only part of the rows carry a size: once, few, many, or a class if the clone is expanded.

TGCGCCAGCAGCCAAGGTGGACAGCAAGAGACCCAGTACTTC | CASSQGGQQETQYF | TRBV4-1 | . | . | TRBJ2-5
TGCGCCAGCAGCACAACAGGGACCTCTGGAAACACCATATATTTT | CASSTTGTSGNTIYF | TRBV5-1 | . | few | TRBJ1-3
TGTGCCAGCAGTGAATCCTTCGATGAGCAGTTCTTC | CASSESFDEQFF | TRBV2 | . | . | TRBJ2-1
TGTGCCAGCAGCTTGGACCAGGGGGCGGGAGAATCTGAGACCCAGTACTTC | CASSLDQGAGESETQYF | TRBV5-4 | . | . | TRBJ2-5
TGTGCCAGCAGCCCGGACATAAGCTCCTACGAGCAGTACTTC | CASSPDISSYEQYF | TRBV5-4 | . | . | TRBJ2-7
TGTGCCAGCAGCCCCCGGGACAGGGTAACAATTTTTGAAGCTTTCTTT | CASSPRDRVTIFEAFF | TRBV5-4 | TRBD1 | . | TRBJ1-1
TGTGCCAGCAGCCCGGGGAACACCCACAATGAGCAGTTCTTC | CASSPGNTHNEQFF | TRBV3-1/TRBV3-2 | . | . | TRBJ2-1
TGTGCCAGCGGGACAGGGAGGGACACTGAAGCTTTCTTT | CASGTGRDTEAFF | TRBV7-3 | TRBD1 | once | TRBJ1-1
TGTGCCAGCAGCTCGGGGACCGGGACTAGACTTAGGCGGGGCACCGGGGAGCTGTTTTTT | CASSSGTGTRLRRGTGELFF | TRBV3-1/TRBV3-2 | TRBD2 | . | TRBJ2-2
TGTGCCAGCAGCTCCGGGGGACTAACGAACACCGGGGAGCTGTTTTTT | CASSSGGLTNTGELFF | TRBV7-8 | TRBD2 | . | TRBJ2-2
TGCAGTGCTAGTAGGGGGACCTGGGAACCTTCTTACGAGCAGTACTTC | CSASRGTWEPSYEQYF | TRBV20-1 | . | . | TRBJ2-7
TGTGCCAGCAGTTACGAGTCTGTTCGACAGCCCCAGCATTTT | CASSYESVRQPQHF | TRBV28 | . | . | TRBJ1-5
TGTGCCAGCAGCTTGGGAGTGACAGGGGACACCATATATTTT | CASSLGVTGDTIYF | TRBV5-8 | TRBD1 | . | TRBJ1-3
TGCGCCAGCAGCTTGGGGACAGGTCGGAACACCGGGGAGCTGTTTTTT | CASSLGTGRNTGELFF | TRBV5-1 | TRBD1 | . | TRBJ2-2
TGTGCCAGCAGCCAGACTAGCGGGGCGAACACCGGGGAGCTGTTTTTT | CASSQTSGANTGELFF | TRBV3-1/TRBV3-2 | TRBD2 | once | TRBJ2-2
TGTGCCAGCAGCACAACGTCAGGAAACACCATATATTTT | CASSTTSGNTIYF | TRBV7-2 | . | . | TRBJ1-3
TGTGCCAGCATGGGGCAGCGGGGCACAGATACGCAGTATTTT | CASMGQRGTDTQYF | TRBV6-5 | . | few | TRBJ2-3
TGTGCCAGCAGTGCCTTCCCGGGACAAACCAACTCTGGGGCCAACGTCCTGACTTTC | CASSAFPGQTNSGANVLTF | TRBV28 | . | . | TRBJ2-6
TGTGCCAGCAGTCTCGACACAGCAACTAATGAAAAACTGTTTTTT | CASSLDTATNEKLFF | TRBV28 | . | . | TRBJ1-4
TGTGCCAGCAGCTTAACGCAGGGGACGGACTATGGCTACACCTTC | CASSLTQGTDYGYTF | TRBV7-6 | . | . | TRBJ1-2
TGTGCCAGCAGTTACGATAGCGGGGGGGCCGCCGGGGAGCTGTTTTTT | CASSYDSGGAAGELFF | TRBV6-5 | TRBD2 | few | TRBJ2-2
TGTGCCAGCAGCCCAGAGGGACAGGGACCTTATGGCTACACCTTC | CASSPEGQGPYGYTF | TRBV7-2 | TRBD1 | . | TRBJ1-2
TGTGCCAGCAGTGAACCCGGGGTCTATGGCTACACCTTC | CASSEPGVYGYTF | TRBV2 | . | few | TRBJ1-2
TGTGCCAGCAGTTTCATAGCGGCCTCCTACGAGCAGTACTTC | CASSFIAASYEQYF | TRBV27 | . | . | TRBJ2-7
TGTGCCAGCAGCCAAGCTGGGGAGTACACTGAAGCTTTCTTT | CASSQAGEYTEAFF | TRBV3-1/TRBV3-2 | . | . | TRBJ1-1
TGCAGCGCCAAACTAGCGGGAGAGACCGGGGAGCTGTTTTTT | CSAKLAGETGELFF | TRBV29-1 | TRBD2 | . | TRBJ2-2
TGTGCCAGCAGCCAAGATCTATCGGGTACCTCCGGGGAGCTGTTTTTT | CASSQDLSGTSGELFF | TRBV3-1/TRBV3-2 | . | . | TRBJ2-2
TGCAGCGTTGGAAGGGGGAGGGGAGAGACCCAGTACTTC | CSVGRGRGETQYF | TRBV29-1 | . | . | TRBJ2-5
TGTGCCAGCAGCCAAGCGGCGGAGTTCACAGATACGCAGTATTTT | CASSQAAEFTDTQYF | TRBV3-1/TRBV3-2 | . | . | TRBJ2-3
TGTGCCAGCAGTTGGGCAGCCAATCAGCCCCAGCATTTT | CASSWAANQPQHF | TRBV12-3/TRBV12-4 | . | few | TRBJ1-5
TGTGCCAGCAGCTCCACGTCGAGGAACTCTGGAAACACCATATATTTT | CASSSTSRNSGNTIYF | TRBV7-8 | . | . | TRBJ1-3
TGTGCCAGCAGTTCCCCCCGTCAGGGGGCAAACACTGAAGCTTTCTTT | CASSSPRQGANTEAFF | TRBV6-5 | TRBD1 | . | TRBJ1-1
TGTGCCAGCAGCTTAGGACAGAATCCGCCTGGACCTGGAAACACCATATATTTT | CASSLGQNPPGPGNTIYF | TRBV7-9 | . | medium-sized | TRBJ1-3
TGTGCCAGCAGTACTAGCGGGAGAGGGAACACCGGGGAGCTGTTTTTT | CASSTSGRGNTGELFF | TRBV7-9 | TRBD2 | many | TRBJ2-2
TGTGCCAGCAGTGGCGGAGGGATTAGAAATGAAAAACTGTTTTTT | CASSGGGIRNEKLFF | TRBV2 | . | . | TRBJ1-4
TGTGCCAGCAGCCGAGCGGGACTTCAGGCCAAAAACATTCAGTACTTC | CASSRAGLQAKNIQYF | TRBV6-2/TRBV6-3 | TRBD2 | . | TRBJ2-4
TGTGCCAGCGCGGGCGGGGTAGGGACTGAAGCTTTCTTT | CASAGGVGTEAFF | TRBV2 | . | . | TRBJ1-1
TGCGCCAGCAGCTTCCGACTAGCGGACTCCTACGAGCAGTACTTC | CASSFRLADSYEQYF | TRBV4-1 | TRBD2 | once | TRBJ2-7
TGTGCCAGCAGTTTGATGGAGGGTACGCAGTATTTT | CASSLMEGTQYF | TRBV12-3/TRBV12-4 | . | . | TRBJ2-3